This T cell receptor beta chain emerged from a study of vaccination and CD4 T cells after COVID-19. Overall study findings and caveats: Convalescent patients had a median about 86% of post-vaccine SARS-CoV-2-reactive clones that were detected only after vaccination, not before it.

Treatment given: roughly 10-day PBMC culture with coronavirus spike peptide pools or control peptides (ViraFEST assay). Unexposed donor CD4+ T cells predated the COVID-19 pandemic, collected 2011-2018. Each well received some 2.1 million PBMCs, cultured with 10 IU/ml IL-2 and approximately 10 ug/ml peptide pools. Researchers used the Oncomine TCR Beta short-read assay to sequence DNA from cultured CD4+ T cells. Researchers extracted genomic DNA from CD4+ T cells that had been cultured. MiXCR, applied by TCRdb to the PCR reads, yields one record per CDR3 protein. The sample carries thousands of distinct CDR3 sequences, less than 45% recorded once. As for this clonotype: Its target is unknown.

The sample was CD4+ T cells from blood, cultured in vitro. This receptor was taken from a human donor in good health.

Here the CDR3 reads CASSQDQVSPLHF. As DNA, the CDR3 is TGTGCCAGCAGCCAAGACCAGGTCTCACCCCTCCACTTT. The rearrangement uses TRBV4-2 and TRBJ1-6; unclear D gene. Germline lookup yields CDR1 LGHNA and CDR2 YNFKEQ. This CDR3 contains 13 residues. The germline V and J ends were trimmed by 0 bases and 10 bases, with 7 bases remaining between them.